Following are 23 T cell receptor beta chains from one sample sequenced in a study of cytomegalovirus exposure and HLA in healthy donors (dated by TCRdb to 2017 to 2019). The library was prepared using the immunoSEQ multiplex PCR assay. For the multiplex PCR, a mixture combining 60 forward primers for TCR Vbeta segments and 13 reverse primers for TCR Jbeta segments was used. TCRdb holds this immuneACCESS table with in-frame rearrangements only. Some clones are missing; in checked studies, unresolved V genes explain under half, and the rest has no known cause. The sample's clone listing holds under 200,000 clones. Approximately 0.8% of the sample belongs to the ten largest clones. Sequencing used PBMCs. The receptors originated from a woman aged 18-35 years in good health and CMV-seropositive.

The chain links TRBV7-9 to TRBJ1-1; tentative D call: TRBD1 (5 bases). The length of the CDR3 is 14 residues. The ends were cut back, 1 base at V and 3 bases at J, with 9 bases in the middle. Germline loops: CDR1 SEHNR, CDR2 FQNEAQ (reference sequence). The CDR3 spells CASSLGGGYTEAFF. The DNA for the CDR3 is TGTGCCAGCAGCTTAGGGGGGGGGTACACTGAAGCTTTCTTT.

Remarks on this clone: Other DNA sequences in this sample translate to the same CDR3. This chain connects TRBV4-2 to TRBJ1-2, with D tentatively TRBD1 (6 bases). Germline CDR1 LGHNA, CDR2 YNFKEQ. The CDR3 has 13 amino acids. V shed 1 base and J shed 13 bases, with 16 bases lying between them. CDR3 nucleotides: TGTGCCAGCAGCCAAGTACAGGGAAGGATTGTCACCTTC. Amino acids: CASSQVQGRIVTF.

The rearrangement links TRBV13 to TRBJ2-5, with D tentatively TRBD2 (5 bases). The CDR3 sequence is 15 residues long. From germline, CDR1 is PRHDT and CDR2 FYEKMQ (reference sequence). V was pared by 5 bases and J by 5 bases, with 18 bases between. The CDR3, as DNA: TGTGCCAGCAGCCCCTCGAGACCCAGAGGGGAGACCCAGTACTTC. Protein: CASSPSRPRGETQYF.

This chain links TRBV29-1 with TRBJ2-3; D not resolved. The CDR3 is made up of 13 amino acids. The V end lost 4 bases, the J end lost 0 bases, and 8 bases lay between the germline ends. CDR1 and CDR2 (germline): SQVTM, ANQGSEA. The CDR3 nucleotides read TGCAGCGTTGTCTCCTCTAGCACAGATACGCAGTATTTT. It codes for CSVVSSSTDTQYF.

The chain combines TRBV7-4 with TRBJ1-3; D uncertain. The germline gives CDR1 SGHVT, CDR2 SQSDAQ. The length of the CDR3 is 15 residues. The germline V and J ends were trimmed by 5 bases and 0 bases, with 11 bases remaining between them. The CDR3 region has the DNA TGTGCCAGCAGCCAGACTGAGAGCTCTGGAAACACCATATATTTT. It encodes CASSQTESSGNTIYF.

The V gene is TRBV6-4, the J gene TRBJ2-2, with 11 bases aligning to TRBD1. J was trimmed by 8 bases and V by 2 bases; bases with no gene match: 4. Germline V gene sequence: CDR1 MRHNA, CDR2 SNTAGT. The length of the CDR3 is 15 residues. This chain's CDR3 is CASSDGTGGSGELFF. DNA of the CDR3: TGTGCCAGCAGTGACGGGACAGGGGGATCTGGGGAGCTGTTTTTT.

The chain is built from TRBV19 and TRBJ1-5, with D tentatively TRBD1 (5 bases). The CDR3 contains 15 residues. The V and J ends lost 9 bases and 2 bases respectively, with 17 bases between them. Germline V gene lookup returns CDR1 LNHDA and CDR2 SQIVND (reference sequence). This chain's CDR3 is CASQLGGGGNQPQHF. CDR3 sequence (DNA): TGTGCCAGCCAGTTGGGGGGAGGGGGCAATCAGCCCCAGCATTTT.

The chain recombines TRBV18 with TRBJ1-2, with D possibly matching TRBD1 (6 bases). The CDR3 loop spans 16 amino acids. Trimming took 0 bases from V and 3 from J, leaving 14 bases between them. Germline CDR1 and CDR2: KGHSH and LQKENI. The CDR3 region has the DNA TGTGCCAGCTCACCACCTGGGTACAGGGAGTACTATGGCTACACCTTC. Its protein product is CASSPPGYREYYGYTF. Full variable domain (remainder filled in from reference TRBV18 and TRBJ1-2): NAGVMQNPRHLVRRRGQEARLRCSPMKGHSHVYWYRQLPEEGLKFMVYLQKENIIDESGMPKERFSAEFPKEGPSILRIQQVVRGDSAAYFCASSPPGYREYYGYTFGSGTRLTVV.

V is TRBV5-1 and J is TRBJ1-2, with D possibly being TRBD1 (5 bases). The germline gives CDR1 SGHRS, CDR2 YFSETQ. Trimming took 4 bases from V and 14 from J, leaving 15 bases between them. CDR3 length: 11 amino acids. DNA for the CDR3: TGCGCCAGCAGCCGAACGACAGCCTGGACCTTC. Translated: CASSRTTAWTF.

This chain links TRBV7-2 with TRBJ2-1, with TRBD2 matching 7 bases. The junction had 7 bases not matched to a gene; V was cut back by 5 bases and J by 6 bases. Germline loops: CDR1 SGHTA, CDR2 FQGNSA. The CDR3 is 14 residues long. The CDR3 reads CASSRGGSLNEQFF. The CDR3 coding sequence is TGTGCCAGCAGCCGCGGCGGGAGCCTCAATGAGCAGTTCTTC.

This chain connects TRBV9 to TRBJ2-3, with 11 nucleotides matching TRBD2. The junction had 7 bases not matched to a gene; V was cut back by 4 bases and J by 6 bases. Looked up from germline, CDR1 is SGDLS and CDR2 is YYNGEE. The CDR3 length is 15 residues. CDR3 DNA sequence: TGTGCCAGCAGCATCTCTAGCGGGGGGAGGGATACGCAGTATTTT. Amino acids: CASSISSGGRDTQYF.

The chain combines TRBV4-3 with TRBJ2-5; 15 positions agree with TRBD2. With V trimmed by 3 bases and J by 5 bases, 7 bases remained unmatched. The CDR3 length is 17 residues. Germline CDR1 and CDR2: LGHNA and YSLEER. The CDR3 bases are TGCGCCAGCAGCCAGGGGACTAGCGGGGGGATTGGGGAGACCCAGTACTTC. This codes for CASSQGTSGGIGETQYF.

As DNA, the CDR3 is TGCGCCAGCGGGCTAGCGGGAGGAGGCGGGGAGCTGTTTTTT. Translating it yields CASGLAGGGGELFF. The chain has TRBV5-1 and TRBJ2-2; 11 bases line up with TRBD2. CDR1 SGHRS and CDR2 YFSETQ come from the germline V gene. The V segment lost 7 bases and the J segment 7 bases; nucleotides outside the gene matches: 6. The CDR3 has 14 amino acids.

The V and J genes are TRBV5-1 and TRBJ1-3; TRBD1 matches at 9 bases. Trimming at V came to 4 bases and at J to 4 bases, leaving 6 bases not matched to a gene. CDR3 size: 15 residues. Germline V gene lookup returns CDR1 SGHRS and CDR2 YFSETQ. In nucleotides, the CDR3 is TGCGCCAGCAGCGAGGACAGGGGCCTCGGAAACACCATATATTTT. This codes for CASSEDRGLGNTIYF.

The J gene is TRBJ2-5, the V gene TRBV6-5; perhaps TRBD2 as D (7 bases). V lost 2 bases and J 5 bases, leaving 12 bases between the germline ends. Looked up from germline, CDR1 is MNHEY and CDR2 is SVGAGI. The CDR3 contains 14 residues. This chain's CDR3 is CASSYVGGGETQYF. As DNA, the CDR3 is TGTGCCAGCAGTTACGTGGGAGGGGGGGAGACCCAGTACTTC.

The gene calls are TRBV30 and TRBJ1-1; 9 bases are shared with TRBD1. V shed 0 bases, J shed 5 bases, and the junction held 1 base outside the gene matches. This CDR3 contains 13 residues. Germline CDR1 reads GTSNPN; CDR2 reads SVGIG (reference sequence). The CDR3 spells CAWSVDRGTEAFF. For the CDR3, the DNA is TGTGCCTGGAGTGTAGACAGGGGGACTGAAGCTTTCTTT.

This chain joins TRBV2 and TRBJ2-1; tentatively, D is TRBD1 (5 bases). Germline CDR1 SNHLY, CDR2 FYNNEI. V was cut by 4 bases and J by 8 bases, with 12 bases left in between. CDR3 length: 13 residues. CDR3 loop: CASSGPGKDEQFF. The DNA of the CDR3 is TGTGCCAGCAGTGGACCAGGGAAGGATGAGCAGTTCTTC.

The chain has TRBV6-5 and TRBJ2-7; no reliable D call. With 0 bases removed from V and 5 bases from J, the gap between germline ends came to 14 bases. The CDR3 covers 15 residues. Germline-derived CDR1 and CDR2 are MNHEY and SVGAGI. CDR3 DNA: TGTGCCAGCAGTTACTCGGGCCAGGCCCCCCACGAGCAGTACTTC. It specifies CASSYSGQAPHEQYF.

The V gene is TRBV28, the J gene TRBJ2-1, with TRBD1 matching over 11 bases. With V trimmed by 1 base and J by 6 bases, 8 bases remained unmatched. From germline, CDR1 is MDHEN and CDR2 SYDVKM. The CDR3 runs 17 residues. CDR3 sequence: CASSLSTGTGGFNEQFF. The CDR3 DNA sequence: TGTGCCAGCAGTTTATCGACAGGGACAGGGGGATTCAATGAGCAGTTCTTC.

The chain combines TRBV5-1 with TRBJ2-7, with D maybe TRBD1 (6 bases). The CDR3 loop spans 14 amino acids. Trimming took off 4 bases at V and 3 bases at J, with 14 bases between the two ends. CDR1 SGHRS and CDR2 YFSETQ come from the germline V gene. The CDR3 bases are TGCGCCAGCAGCGAACGGGACACTTTCTACGAGCAGTACTTC. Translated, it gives CASSERDTFYEQYF.

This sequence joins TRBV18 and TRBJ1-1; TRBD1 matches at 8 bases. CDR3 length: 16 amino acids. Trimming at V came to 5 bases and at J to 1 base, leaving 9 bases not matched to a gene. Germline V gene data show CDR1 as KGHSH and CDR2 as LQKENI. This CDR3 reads CASSATQGGENTEAFF. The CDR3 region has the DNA TGTGCCAGCTCAGCTACACAGGGGGGTGAGAACACTGAAGCTTTCTTT. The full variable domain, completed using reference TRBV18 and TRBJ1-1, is NAGVMQNPRHLVRRRGQEARLRCSPMKGHSHVYWYRQLPEEGLKFMVYLQKENIIDESGMPKERFSAEFPKEGPSILRIQQVVRGDSAAYFCASSATQGGENTEAFFGQGTRLTVV.

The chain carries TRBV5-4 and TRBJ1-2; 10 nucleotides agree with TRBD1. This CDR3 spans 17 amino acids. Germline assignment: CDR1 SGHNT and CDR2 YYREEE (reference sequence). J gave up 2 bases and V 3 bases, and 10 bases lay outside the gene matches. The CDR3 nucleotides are TGTGCCAGCAGCTGGCCTGGACAGGGGGATTACAACTATGGCTACACCTTC. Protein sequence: CASSWPGQGDYNYGYTF.

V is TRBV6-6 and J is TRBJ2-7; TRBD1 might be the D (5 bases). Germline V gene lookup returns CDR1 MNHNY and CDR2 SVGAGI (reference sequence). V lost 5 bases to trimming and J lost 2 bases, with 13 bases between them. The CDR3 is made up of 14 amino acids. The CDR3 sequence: CASSGGHRPYEQYF. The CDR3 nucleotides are TGTGCCAGCAGTGGTGGACACCGACCCTACGAGCAGTACTTC.